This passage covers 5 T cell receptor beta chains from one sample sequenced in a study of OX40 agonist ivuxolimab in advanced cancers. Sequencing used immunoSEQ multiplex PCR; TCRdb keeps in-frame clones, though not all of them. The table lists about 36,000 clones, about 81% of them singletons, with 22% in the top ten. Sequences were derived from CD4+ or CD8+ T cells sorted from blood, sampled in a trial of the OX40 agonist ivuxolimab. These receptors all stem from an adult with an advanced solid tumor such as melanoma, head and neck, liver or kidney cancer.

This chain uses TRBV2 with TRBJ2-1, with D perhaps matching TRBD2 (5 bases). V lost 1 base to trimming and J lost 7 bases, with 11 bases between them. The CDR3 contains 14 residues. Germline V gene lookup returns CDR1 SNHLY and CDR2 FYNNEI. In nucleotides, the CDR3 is TGTGCCAGCAGTGAAGAACTAGTATGGAATGAGCAGTTCTTC. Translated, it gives CASSEELVWNEQFF.

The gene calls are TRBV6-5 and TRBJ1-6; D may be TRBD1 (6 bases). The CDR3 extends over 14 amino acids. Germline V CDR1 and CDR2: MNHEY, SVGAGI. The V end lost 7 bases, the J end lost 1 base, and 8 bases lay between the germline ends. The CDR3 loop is CASKGVSYNSPLHF. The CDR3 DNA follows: TGTGCCAGCAAGGGGGTGTCCTATAATTCACCCCTCCACTTT.

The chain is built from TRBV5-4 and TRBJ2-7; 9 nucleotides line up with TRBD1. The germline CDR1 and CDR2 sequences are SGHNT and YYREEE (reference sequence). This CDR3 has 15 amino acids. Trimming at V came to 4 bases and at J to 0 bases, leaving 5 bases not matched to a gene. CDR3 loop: CASSPGTGLSYEQYF. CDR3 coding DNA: TGTGCCAGCAGCCCCGGGACAGGGCTCTCCTACGAGCAGTACTTC.

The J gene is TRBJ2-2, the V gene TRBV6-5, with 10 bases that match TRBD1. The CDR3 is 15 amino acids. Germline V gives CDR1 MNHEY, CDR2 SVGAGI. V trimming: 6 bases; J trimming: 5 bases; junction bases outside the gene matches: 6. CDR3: CASRRQGAGTGELFF. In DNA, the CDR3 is TGTGCCAGCAGGAGACAGGGGGCTGGTACCGGGGAGCTGTTTTTT.

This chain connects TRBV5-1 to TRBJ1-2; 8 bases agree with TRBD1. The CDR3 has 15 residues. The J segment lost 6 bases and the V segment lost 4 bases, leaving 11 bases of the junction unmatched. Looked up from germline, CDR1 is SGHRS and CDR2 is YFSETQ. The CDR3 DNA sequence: TGCGCCAGCAGCCCCAGGACAGGGACCCATAATGGCTACACCTTC. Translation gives CASSPRTGTHNGYTF.